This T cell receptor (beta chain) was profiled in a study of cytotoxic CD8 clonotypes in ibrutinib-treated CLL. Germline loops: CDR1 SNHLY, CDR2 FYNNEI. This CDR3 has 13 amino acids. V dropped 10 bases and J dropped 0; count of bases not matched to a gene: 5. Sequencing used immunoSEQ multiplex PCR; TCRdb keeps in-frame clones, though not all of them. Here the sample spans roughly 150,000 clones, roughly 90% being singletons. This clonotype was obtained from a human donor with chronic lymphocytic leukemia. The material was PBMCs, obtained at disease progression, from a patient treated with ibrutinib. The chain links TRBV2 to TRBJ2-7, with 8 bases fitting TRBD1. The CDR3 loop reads CATGQDLSYEQYF. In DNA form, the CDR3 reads TGTGCCACGGGACAGGACCTCTCCTACGAGCAGTACTTC.